This T cell receptor beta chain was identified in a study of T cells in Graves' hyperthyroidism and ophthalmopathy. In this sample, this clonotype turned up many times. Amplification of TCR beta CDR3 regions was performed using RNA transcripts as template. The HTBI primer set was used in a first-round RT-PCR of the TCR CDR3. One entry per CDR3 protein, called by TCRdb with MiXCR from the multiplex PCR reads. This table holds some 620,000 distinct CDR3 sequences, around 15% found once. V lost 1 base and J 8 bases, leaving 20 bases between the germline ends. Germline V gene sequence: CDR1 SGHRS, CDR2 YFSETQ. The CDR3 loop spans 16 amino acids. Across 18 months, stable Graves' hyperthyroidism was marked by no progression to ophthalmopathy. These patients, aged 18 to 65, had recently diagnosed hyperthyroidism lasting under 2 months. Diagnosing involved the use of clinical symptoms, serum thyroxine and TRAb, thyroid ultrasound and orbital computed tomography. Fresh peripheral blood, roughly 9.6 ml, was the source of the PBMCs.

This chain connects TRBV5-1 to TRBJ2-3; no clear D. Specimen: blood. The receptor comes from a woman aged 25 to 45 with Graves' hyperthyroidism. CDR3 DNA: TGCGCCAGCAGCTTGTTCGGCATCCAGAGCCAAGGTACGCAGTATTTT. Its translation is CASSLFGIQSQGTQYF.